Listed below are T cell receptor beta chains from one sample, sequenced in a study of CD8 T cells in ankylosing spondylitis. Via MiXCR, TCRdb re-called the 5' RACE reads, giving one row per CDR3 protein. The repertoire consists of 750,000 to 850,000 distinct CDR3 sequences, with 12% occurring once and the leading ten covering 0.51%. Specimen: blood, either unsorted or a sorted T cell fraction (not recorded which). The receptors shown here come from a male donor with ankylosing spondylitis. CDR3s include the opening cysteine and the closing phenylalanine or tryptophan. Each record gives: V gene, D gene, J gene, clone size, CDR3 protein, CDR3 DNA. D genes are given only for firm matches. Only some rows state a clone size, as once, few, many or a class for expanded clones.

V: TRBV18; D: .; J: TRBJ2-1; size: many; CDR3: CASSPPGREEQFF; DNA: TGTGCCAGCTCACCACCGGGACGTGAAGAGCAGTTCTTC
V: TRBV4-1; D: .; J: TRBJ2-1; size: few; CDR3: CASSQWGPYNEQFF; DNA: TGCGCCAGCAGCCAATGGGGGCCATACAATGAGCAGTTCTTC
V: TRBV5-1; D: .; J: TRBJ2-2; size: .; CDR3: CASSLGRVGTGELFF; DNA: TGCGCCAGCAGCTTGGGAAGGGTCGGCACCGGGGAGCTGTTTTTT
V: TRBV6-1; D: TRBD1; J: TRBJ1-1; size: few; CDR3: CASSRQGITEAFF; DNA: TGTGCCAGCAGTCGACAGGGGATCACTGAAGCTTTCTTT
V: TRBV9; D: .; J: TRBJ1-1; size: many; CDR3: CASSVSTVNTEAFF; DNA: TGTGCCAGCAGCGTAAGTACAGTCAACACTGAAGCTTTCTTT
V: TRBV7-2; D: .; J: TRBJ2-1; size: few; CDR3: CASSLFSGSDNEQFF; DNA: TGTGCCAGCAGCTTATTTTCAGGGTCCGACAATGAGCAGTTCTTC
V: TRBV29-1; D: .; J: TRBJ1-2; size: few; CDR3: CSGGTPNLNYGYTF; DNA: TGCAGCGGGGGGACACCTAACCTAAACTATGGCTACACCTTC
V: TRBV4-1; D: TRBD1; J: TRBJ2-7; size: .; CDR3: CASSRVTGAPSEQYF; DNA: TGCGCCAGCAGCCGAGTGACAGGGGCCCCATCCGAGCAGTACTTC
V: TRBV9; D: .; J: TRBJ1-2; size: few; CDR3: CASSVGQNNGYTF; DNA: TGTGCCAGCAGCGTAGGCCAGAACAATGGCTACACCTTC
V: TRBV2; D: TRBD2; J: TRBJ2-5; size: .; CDR3: CASSEERGGRETQYF; DNA: TGTGCCAGCAGTGAAGAGCGGGGGGGCAGGGAGACCCAGTACTTC
V: TRBV5-1; D: .; J: TRBJ2-7; size: few; CDR3: CASSLVPGFEQYF; DNA: TGCGCCAGCAGCTTGGTCCCGGGTTTTGAGCAGTACTTC
V: TRBV29-1; D: .; J: TRBJ2-5; size: .; CDR3: CSVEDPGTQETQYF; DNA: TGCAGCGTTGAAGATCCTGGGACGCAAGAGACCCAGTACTTC
V: TRBV5-1; D: .; J: TRBJ2-4; size: many; CDR3: CASSLLGGEVQYF; DNA: TGCGCCAGCAGCTTGCTAGGGGGAGAAGTTCAGTACTTC
V: TRBV4-3; D: TRBD2; J: TRBJ2-3; size: few; CDR3: CASSQGPGVSGKGDTQYF; DNA: TGCGCCAGCAGCCAAGGACCGGGGGTTAGCGGGAAAGGAGATACGCAGTATTTT
V: TRBV5-1; D: TRBD1; J: TRBJ1-2; size: few; CDR3: CASSSWQGARYGYTF; DNA: TGCGCCAGCAGCTCATGGCAGGGGGCTCGCTATGGCTACACCTTC
V: TRBV15; D: TRBD2; J: TRBJ2-7; size: few; CDR3: CATSRDTSGFYEQYF; DNA: TGTGCCACCAGCAGAGATACTAGCGGCTTCTACGAGCAGTACTTC
V: TRBV20-1; D: TRBD2; J: TRBJ2-3; size: .; CDR3: CSAMGGRSGDTQYF; DNA: TGCAGTGCAATGGGCGGGAGGTCCGGGGATACGCAGTATTTT
V: TRBV6-2/TRBV6-3; D: .; J: TRBJ2-5; size: many; CDR3: CASSYGLGGTQYF; DNA: TGTGCCAGCAGTTACGGTCTCGGCGGGACCCAGTACTTC
V: TRBV28; D: .; J: TRBJ1-2; size: .; CDR3: CASSPRRGHGYTF; DNA: TGTGCCAGCAGTCCGCGACGAGGGCACGGCTACACCTTC
V: TRBV11-3; D: .; J: TRBJ2-6; size: .; CDR3: CASSLKGANVLTF; DNA: TGTGCCAGCAGCCTGAAGGGGGCCAACGTCCTGACTTTC
V: TRBV10-3; D: TRBD1; J: TRBJ1-3; size: .; CDR3: CAISGQQGNTGNTIYF; DNA: TGTGCCATCAGTGGACAACAGGGGAATACTGGAAACACCATATATTTT
V: TRBV12-3/TRBV12-4; D: .; J: TRBJ1-1; size: many; CDR3: CASSLGTERVEAFF; DNA: TGTGCCAGCAGTCTTGGGACGGAGCGTGTGGAAGCTTTCTTT
V: TRBV12-3/TRBV12-4; D: TRBD1; J: TRBJ2-5; size: .; CDR3: CASSMSPTGGWLETQYF; DNA: TGTGCCAGCAGTATGTCCCCGACAGGGGGCTGGTTAGAGACCCAGTACTTC
V: TRBV20-1; D: TRBD2; J: TRBJ2-1; size: few; CDR3: CSAKAGGIDNEQFF; DNA: TGCAGTGCGAAAGCGGGAGGGATAGACAATGAGCAGTTCTTC
V: TRBV12-3/TRBV12-4; D: .; J: TRBJ2-7; size: once; CDR3: CASSLVSGGRSYEQYF; DNA: TGTGCCAGCAGTTTAGTTAGCGGTGGTCGGTCCTACGAGCAGTACTTC
V: TRBV6-1; D: TRBD1; J: TRBJ2-7; size: few; CDR3: CASRPGQGSNEQYF; DNA: TGTGCCAGCAGGCCGGGACAGGGTTCCAACGAGCAGTACTTC
V: TRBV12-3/TRBV12-4; D: .; J: TRBJ2-2; size: .; CDR3: CASSPWTSSVTGELFF; DNA: TGTGCCAGCAGTCCATGGACCTCTTCGGTCACCGGGGAGCTGTTTTTT
V: TRBV20-1; D: .; J: TRBJ2-7; size: few; CDR3: CSATGTGSYEQYF; DNA: TGCAGTGCAACCGGGACTGGCTCCTACGAGCAGTACTTC